This T cell receptor beta chain was sequenced during a study of T cells in Graves' hyperthyroidism and ophthalmopathy. V lost 3 bases to trimming and J lost 6 bases; unmatched junction nucleotides: 10. Germline CDR1 is SGHAT and CDR2 is FQNNGV. CDR3 length: 15 amino acids. This clonotype has just a few counts. Amplification of TCR beta CDR3 regions used RNA as the template. During a first-round RT-PCR of the TCR CDR3, the HTBI primer set was used. MiXCR was run by TCRdb on the multiplex PCR reads, yielding one entry per CDR3 protein. The sample consists of hundreds of thousands of distinct CDR3 sequences, roughly 50% of them appearing once.

Sequenced material: peripheral blood or thyroid tissue (not recorded which). The V and J genes are TRBV11-2 and TRBJ2-7; 8 bases fit TRBD1. This receptor was obtained from a young woman with Graves' hyperthyroidism. The CDR3 spells CASSLGRTGLAEQYF. CDR3 sequence (DNA): TGTGCCAGCAGCTTGGGTCGGACAGGGCTGGCCGAGCAGTACTTC.